This entry lists 26 T cell receptor beta chains sequenced from one sample in a study of control samples from healthy donors and cancer patients. This table comes from immunoSEQ multiplex PCR, and its TCRdb copy is limited to in-frame clones, with some not included. Here the sample spans under 200,000 clones, just over 90% being singletons. Sequences were obtained from blood. Every receptor here comes from a woman aged 55-70 years in good health.

In nucleotides, the CDR3 is TGTGCCAGCAGCCTCCCATCCGGGGCTGAAGCTTTCTTT. Its protein is CASSLPSGAEAFF. This sequence joins TRBV5-6 and TRBJ1-1; the D is unclear. The CDR3 loop spans 13 amino acids. V lost 4 bases and J lost 6, with 13 bases in between. In germline, CDR1 is SGHDT, CDR2 YYEEEE. Full variable domain (rest looked up from reference TRBV5-6 and TRBJ1-1): DAGVTQSPTHLIKTRGQQVTLRCSPKSGHDTVSWYQQALGQGPQFIFQYYEEEERQRGNFPDRFSGHQFPNYSSELNVNALLLGDSALYLCASSLPSGAEAFFGQGTRLTVV.

This clone came up once. CDR3 amino acids: CASRMDRGNYEQYF. The DNA of the CDR3 is TGTGCCAGCAGGATGGACAGGGGCAACTACGAGCAGTACTTC. The chain carries TRBV25-1 and TRBJ2-7; 9 bases align to TRBD1. Trimming took 6 bases from V and 3 from J; bases not matched to a gene: 6. The CDR3 length is 14 residues. The germline gives CDR1 MGHDK, CDR2 SYGVNS.

The genes are TRBV6-5 and TRBJ1-5, with 10 bases matching TRBD1. The CDR3 extends over 14 amino acids. CDR1 MNHEY and CDR2 SVGAGI come from the germline V gene. Losses at the gene ends were 4 bases for V and 5 bases for J; bases not matched to a gene: 2. This CDR3 reads CASSWGTGDQPQHF. In DNA form, the CDR3 reads TGTGCCAGCAGTTGGGGGACAGGGGATCAGCCCCAGCATTTT.

The chain couples TRBV3-1 (or the pseudogene TRBV3-2) to TRBJ1-3; the D is unclear. Germline assignment: CDR1 LGHDT and CDR2 YNNKEL (reference sequence). This CDR3 spans 12 amino acids. Deletions cut 4 bases from V and 1 base from J, with 2 bases between. The CDR3 reads CASSPSGNTIYF. The DNA for the CDR3 is TGTGCCAGCAGCCCGTCTGGAAACACCATATATTTT.

The V and J genes are TRBV7-8 and TRBJ1-4; 9 nucleotides agree with TRBD1. This CDR3 has 14 amino acids. Losses at the gene ends were 5 bases for V and 5 bases for J; bases not matched to a gene: 3. Germline CDR1 and CDR2: SGHVS and FQNEAQ. This chain's CDR3 is CASSRTGVNEKLFF. DNA for the CDR3: TGTGCCAGCAGCCGGACAGGGGTAAATGAAAAACTGTTTTTT.

V is TRBV2 and J is TRBJ1-1; 7 bases are a match to TRBD1. V trimming: 5 bases; J trimming: 0 bases; junction bases outside the gene matches: 9. CDR1 and CDR2 from the germline V gene are SNHLY and FYNNEI. The CDR3 covers 16 residues. The CDR3 DNA follows: TGTGCCAGCAGTCTCGGGACAGCAAAAATGAACACTGAAGCTTTCTTT. It translates to CASSLGTAKMNTEAFF. Full variable domain (remainder filled in from reference TRBV2 and TRBJ1-1): EPEVTQTPSHQVTQMGQEVILRCVPISNHLYFYWYRQILGQKVEFLVSFYNNEISEKSEIFDDQFSVERPDGSNFTLKIRSTKLEDSAMYFCASSLGTAKMNTEAFFGQGTRLTVV.

The J gene is TRBJ1-3, the V gene TRBV30; tentatively, D is TRBD1 (5 bases). V lost 3 bases and J lost 3, with 15 bases in between. Germline-derived CDR1 and CDR2 are GTSNPN and SVGIG (reference sequence). The CDR3 has 15 amino acids. The CDR3 reads CAWRGLSAFGNTIYF. The CDR3 region has the DNA TGTGCCTGGAGGGGACTTTCGGCGTTTGGAAACACCATATATTTT.

The chain joins TRBV6-1 to TRBJ1-4; D unresolved. V shed 3 bases and J shed 4 bases, with 12 bases lying between them. The CDR3 totals 15 residues. Germline-derived CDR1 and CDR2 are MNHNS and SASEGT. CDR3 loop: CASSELGVHNEKLFF. Written as DNA, the CDR3 is TGTGCCAGCAGTGAGCTGGGTGTACATAATGAAAAACTGTTTTTT.

This chain connects TRBV19 to TRBJ1-2, with 7 bases fitting TRBD1. V was pared by 4 bases and J by 5 bases, with 7 bases of the junction left unmatched. Germline-derived CDR1 and CDR2 are LNHDA and SQIVND (reference sequence). The CDR3 covers 14 residues. CDR3 amino acids: CASSTSGTEYGYTF. CDR3 nucleotides: TGTGCCAGTAGTACTAGCGGGACAGAGTATGGCTACACCTTC.

This clone has just a few counts. The rearrangement links TRBV10-3 to TRBJ2-7, with 11 positions matching TRBD1. The V gene end was trimmed by 10 bases and the J gene end by 3 bases; junction bases not matched to a gene: 8. The germline V gene encodes CDR1 ENHRY and CDR2 SYGVKD. This CDR3 is 14 amino acids long. CDR3 DNA sequence: TGTGCCACCACTCCGGGACAGGGGGGCTACGAGCAGTACTTC. This translates into CATTPGQGGYEQYF.

The chain couples TRBV13 to TRBJ1-1; no clear D gene. The CDR3 extends over 13 amino acids. Trimming cost V 5 bases and J 6 bases, with 13 bases left between them. Germline-derived CDR1 and CDR2 are PRHDT and FYEKMQ (reference sequence). The CDR3 region has the DNA TGTGCCAGCAGCATCCGATGGGCCCCTGAAGCTTTCTTT. It is translated as CASSIRWAPEAFF.

This sequence joins TRBV5-1 and TRBJ2-1; 13 nucleotides line up with TRBD2. Germline CDR1 reads SGHRS; CDR2 reads YFSETQ. This CDR3 is built from 16 residues. The junction had 5 bases not matched to a gene; V was cut back by 0 bases and J by 8 bases. The chain's CDR3 is CASSLDGTSGVDEQFF. CDR3 DNA: TGCGCCAGCAGCTTGGACGGGACTAGCGGGGTCGATGAGCAGTTCTTC.

The chain recombines TRBV3-1 (or the pseudogene TRBV3-2) with TRBJ1-2, with D perhaps TRBD1 (6 bases). CDR1 and CDR2 (germline): LGHDT, YNNKEL (reference sequence). V was cut by 2 bases and J by 4 bases, with 20 bases left in between. The CDR3 totals 17 residues. In DNA form, the CDR3 reads TGTGCCAGCAGCCAAACCGAGCGGCAGGGGAGTTTCTATGGCTACACCTTC. Its protein product is CASSQTERQGSFYGYTF.

V usage is TRBV19 and J usage is TRBJ1-2; D unresolved. Per the germline V gene, CDR1 is LNHDA and CDR2 is SQIVND (reference sequence). The CDR3 totals 11 residues. Trimming removed 9 bases from V and 8 bases from J, with 13 bases in between. This CDR3 reads CARVYLGGYTF. The CDR3 nucleotides are TGTGCCAGGGTCTATCTGGGGGGCTACACCTTC.

V and J are TRBV10-3 and TRBJ2-5, with 7 positions matching TRBD1. The ends lost 6 bases at V and 4 bases at J; junction bases unmatched: 8. Germline V gives CDR1 ENHRY, CDR2 SYGVKD. The CDR3 is 14 amino acids. The CDR3 region is CAIRGQLEGETQYF. The CDR3 DNA sequence: TGTGCCATCAGGGGACAGTTAGAGGGAGAGACCCAGTACTTC.

V gene TRBV7-2 combines with J gene TRBJ2-1; 11 bases are a match to TRBD2. Germline CDR1 is SGHTA and CDR2 is FQGNSA. This CDR3 has 16 amino acids. Unmatched junction bases numbered 6, after V lost 3 bases and J lost 5 bases. Here the CDR3 reads CASSFPLAGGHNEQFF. In DNA form, the CDR3 reads TGTGCCAGCAGCTTCCCCTTAGCGGGGGGGCACAATGAGCAGTTCTTC.

Points on this clone: Within the sample, other DNA sequences also encode this same CDR3. This sequence joins TRBV6-6 and TRBJ2-3, with unresolved D. CDR1 is MNHNY, CDR2 SVGAGI, per germline (reference sequence). V lost 0 bases to trimming and J lost 6 bases, with 4 bases between them. This CDR3 is 12 amino acids long. The CDR3 is CASSYSSDTQYF. The CDR3 coding sequence is TGTGCCAGCAGTTACTCATCCGATACGCAGTATTTT.

The rearrangement uses TRBV7-2 and TRBJ1-1; TRBD1 aligns across 7 bases. Germline V gene sequence: CDR1 SGHTA, CDR2 FQGNSA. The CDR3 runs to 13 residues. Unmatched junction bases numbered 7, after V lost 9 bases and J lost 3 bases. CDR3 sequence: CARATGMDTEAFF. The DNA of the CDR3 is TGTGCCAGGGCGACAGGGATGGACACTGAAGCTTTCTTT.

The CDR3 DNA sequence: TGCGCCAGCAGTGGTTACGAGCAGTACTTC. Protein product: CASSGYEQYF. This rearrangement joins TRBV10-2 to TRBJ2-7; D call uncertain. Per germline, CDR1 WSHSY and CDR2 SAAADI. The CDR3 totals 10 residues. V was cut by 4 bases and J by 4 bases, with 2 bases left in between.

This chain joins TRBV18 and TRBJ1-1; D gene uncertain. The CDR3 consists of 14 residues. Germline assignment: CDR1 KGHSH and CDR2 LQKENI. V lost 3 bases and J 6 bases, leaving 14 bases between the germline ends. The CDR3 protein is CASSPRTGPPEAFF. CDR3 sequence (DNA): TGTGCCAGCTCACCCCGGACTGGGCCCCCTGAAGCTTTCTTT.

The CDR3 loop is CASSTTGLGGETQYF. The DNA for the CDR3 is TGTGCCAGCAGTACGACAGGGCTAGGGGGGGAGACCCAGTACTTC. V is TRBV6-5 and J is TRBJ2-5; D may be TRBD1 (7 bases). The V gene lost 5 bases and the J gene lost 5 bases, with 18 bases spanning the gap. CDR1 and CDR2 (germline): MNHEY, SVGAGI. This CDR3 has 15 residues.

The J gene is TRBJ1-3, the V gene TRBV15, with D uncertain. Germline V CDR1 and CDR2: LNHNV, YYDKDF (reference sequence). V dropped 0 bases and J dropped 1 base, with 13 bases sitting between them. The CDR3 is made up of 17 amino acids. The CDR3 region has the DNA TGTGCCACCAGCAGAGACGCTGACTCGGGATCTGGAAACACCATATATTTT. Its translation is CATSRDADSGSGNTIYF.

This clone showed up just a few times. This chain connects TRBV6-6 to TRBJ2-2; TRBD2 matches 8 bases. Germline CDR1 is MNHNY and CDR2 is SVGAGI (reference sequence). The CDR3 has 15 residues. V lost 6 bases to trimming and J lost 1 base; unmatched junction nucleotides: 4. CDR3 amino acids: CASSQSGGNTGELFF. CDR3 in DNA: TGTGCCAGCAGCCAGAGCGGGGGGAACACCGGGGAGCTGTTTTTT.

Here the CDR3 reads CASTQQGPTYEQYF. The DNA of the CDR3 is TGTGCCAGCACACAACAGGGGCCTACCTACGAGCAGTACTTC. This chain connects TRBV6-5 to TRBJ2-7, with 7 positions matching TRBD1. V lost 7 bases, J lost 2 bases, and 8 bases stayed unmatched. Germline V lookup: CDR1 MNHEY, CDR2 SVGAGI. The CDR3 consists of 14 residues.

The V gene is TRBV7-9, the J gene TRBJ2-3, with D possibly TRBD2 on 6 matching bases. V lost 11 bases, J lost 6 bases, and 27 bases lay in between. From germline, CDR1 is SEHNR and CDR2 FQNEAQ (reference sequence). The CDR3 extends over 16 amino acids. The DNA of the CDR3 is TGTGCCGTAAACTACGGGACTTACCGTCCCATGGATACGCAGTATTTT. It yields the protein CAVNYGTYRPMDTQYF.

The chain combines TRBV29-1 with TRBJ1-1; D is possibly TRBD1 (6 bases). CDR1 is SQVTM and CDR2 is ANQGSEA in the germline V gene. CDR3 length equals 12 residues. V was cut by 7 bases and J by 4 bases, with 13 bases left in between. Here the CDR3 DNA reads TGCAGCGGCATTTCAGGGGTCACTGAAGCTTTCTTT. It yields the protein CSGISGVTEAFF. Together with reference TRBV29-1 and TRBJ1-1, the CDR3 gives the full variable domain: SAVISQKPSRDICQRGTSLTIQCQVDSQVTMMFWYRQQPGQSLTLIATANQGSEATYESGFVIDKFPISRPNLTFSTLTVSNMSPEDSSIYLCSGISGVTEAFFGQGTRLTVV.